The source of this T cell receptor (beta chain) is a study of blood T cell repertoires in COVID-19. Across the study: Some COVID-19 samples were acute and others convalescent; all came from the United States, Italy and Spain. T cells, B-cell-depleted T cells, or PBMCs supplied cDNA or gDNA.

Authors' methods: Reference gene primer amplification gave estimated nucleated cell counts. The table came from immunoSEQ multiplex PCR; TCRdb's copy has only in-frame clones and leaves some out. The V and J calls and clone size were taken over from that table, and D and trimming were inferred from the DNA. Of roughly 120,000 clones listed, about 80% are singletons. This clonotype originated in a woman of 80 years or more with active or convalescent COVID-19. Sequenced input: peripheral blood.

CDR3 loop: CASSLGPRTQSYEQYF. In DNA form, the CDR3 reads TGTGCCAGCAGCTTAGGCCCCCGGACTCAATCCTACGAGCAGTACTTC. V and J are TRBV11-3 and TRBJ2-7, with D possibly being TRBD2 (5 bases). This CDR3 has 16 residues. Germline CDR1 is SGHNT and CDR2 is YENEEA. V was clipped by 1 base and J by 1 base, with 14 bases between them. Drawing the rest from reference TRBV11-3 and TRBJ2-7, the complete variable domain is EAGVVQSPRYKIIEKKQPVAFWCNPISGHNTLYWYLQNLGQGPELLIRYENEEAVDDSQLPKDRFSAERLKGVDSTLKIQPAELGDSAVYLCASSLGPRTQSYEQYFGPGTRLTVT.